There are many counts of the clone carrying this T cell receptor (beta chain). Its antigen is not identified. This entry comes from a study of Graves' ophthalmopathy and Graves' hyperthyroidism. Study results and limitations: Blood also contained most of the expanded thyroid clonotypes above 0.001 frequency.

TCR beta CDR3 amplification used RNA transcripts. Amplification began with first-round RT-PCR using HTBI primers, then second-round multiplex PCR was performed. TCRdb reprocessed the multiplex PCR reads with MiXCR, giving one entry per CDR3 protein. Counted here are 650,000 to 900,000 distinct CDR3 sequences, roughly two fifths occurring once; the ten biggest clones make up approximately 46%. The sequence was collected from an adult man with Graves' ophthalmopathy. The sequencing input was peripheral blood.

CDR3 nucleotides: TGTGCCACCAGCAGAGATCGAGGCAGAACTGGAAACACCATATATTTT. Its translation: CATSRDRGRTGNTIYF. The V and J genes are TRBV15 and TRBJ1-3; D remains ambiguous. Trimming removed 0 bases at V and 2 bases at J, with 11 bases between. There are 16 residues in the CDR3. Germline V CDR1 and CDR2: LNHNV, YYDKDF (reference sequence).